These 31 T cell receptor beta chains were all obtained from the same sample, sequenced in a study of CD4 T cells in relation to SARS-CoV-2 and coronaviruses. Unexposed donor CD4+ T cells date from about 2011-2018, before the COVID-19 pandemic. After roughly ten days of culture, CD4+ T cells were isolated. Antigens of these TCRs are unknown. Sequencing used immunoSEQ multiplex PCR; TCRdb keeps in-frame clones, though not all of them. The repertoire holds roughly 24,000 clones, with under 85% as singletons. Sample: CD4+ T cells from PBMCs, cultured in vitro. All receptors come from a human donor in good health.

The J gene is TRBJ1-1, the V gene TRBV29-1, with a weak D call TRBD1 (6 bases). CDR3 length equals 13 residues. V was trimmed by 6 bases and J by 0 bases, leaving 11 bases between them. CDR1 and CDR2 (germline): SQVTM, ANQGSEA. The CDR3 DNA is TGCAGCGTCCAGACAGGAATGAACACTGAAGCTTTCTTT. It encodes CSVQTGMNTEAFF.

The chain employs TRBV5-4 and TRBJ2-5; possible D gene TRBD2, 6 bases. V gave up 4 bases and J gave up 0 bases, with 19 bases separating them. The CDR3 totals 17 residues. CDR1 is SGHNT and CDR2 is YYREEE in the germline V gene (reference sequence). The CDR3 loop reads CASSHSRRGSYQETQYF. The CDR3 DNA reads TGTGCCAGCAGCCACTCCCGACGGGGGTCCTACCAAGAGACCCAGTACTTC. Based on the CDR3 plus reference TRBV5-4 and TRBJ2-5, the full variable domain is ETGVTQSPTHLIKTRGQQVTLRCSSQSGHNTVSWYQQALGQGPQFIFQYYREEENGRGNFPPRFSGLQFPNYSSELNVNALELDDSALYLCASSHSRRGSYQETQYFGPGTRLLVL.

The chain uses TRBV24-1 and TRBJ2-2; D is possibly TRBD1 (7 bases). Germline assignment: CDR1 KGHDR and CDR2 SFDVKD. CDR3 length: 16 amino acids. The V end was cut by 3 bases, the J end by 6 bases, with 16 bases between. The CDR3 loop reads CATSDIQGTSAGELFF. DNA for the CDR3: TGTGCCACCAGTGATATACAGGGGACTTCGGCCGGGGAGCTGTTTTTT.

The genes are TRBV25-1 and TRBJ1-4, with a possible D match to TRBD1 (6 bases). This CDR3 is built from 15 residues. In germline, CDR1 is MGHDK, CDR2 SYGVNS. The germline V and J ends were trimmed by 1 base and 3 bases, with 9 bases remaining between them. For the CDR3, the DNA is TGTGCCAGCAGTGAATGGGGGGCGCCTAATGAAAAACTGTTTTTT. This sequence encodes CASSEWGAPNEKLFF.

The rearrangement uses TRBV21-1 and TRBJ1-5. TRBV21-1 is a pseudogene. CDR3 length: 17 residues. The DNA for the CDR3 is TGTGCCAGCAGCAAAGGGGGAGGGGTTTGGGGCAATCAGCCCCAGCATTTT. It specifies CASSKGGGVWGNQPQHF.

The chain couples TRBV19 to TRBJ1-6; D gene ambiguous. This CDR3 spans 14 amino acids. Trimming shortened V by 3 bases and J by 10 bases, and 13 bases separated the two germline ends. The germline V gene has CDR1 LNHDA and CDR2 SQIVND (reference sequence). The CDR3 DNA sequence: TGTGCCAGTAGTATTGCGGAGAGAGGGTCACCCCTCCACTTT. Amino acid sequence: CASSIAERGSPLHF.

The J gene is TRBJ2-7, the V gene TRBV11-2; 9 nucleotides align to TRBD2. The germline CDR1 and CDR2 sequences are SGHAT and FQNNGV. V dropped 0 bases and J dropped 4; count of bases not matched to a gene: 7. The length of the CDR3 is 16 residues. CDR3 bases: TGTGCCAGCAGCTTAGATTTCCGGGGACTAGCTTACGAGCAGTACTTC. It encodes CASSLDFRGLAYEQYF.

The chain combines TRBV30 with TRBJ2-7; D possibly corresponds to TRBD2 (5 bases). Germline V lookup: CDR1 GTSNPN, CDR2 SVGIG (reference sequence). V lost 7 bases and J 2 bases, leaving 18 bases between the germline ends. CDR3 length: 14 amino acids. Here the CDR3 DNA reads TGTGCCTCGACGGGCCCTTCACTAGCCTACGAGCAGTACTTC. Its protein product is CASTGPSLAYEQYF.

V is TRBV10-1 and J is TRBJ1-2; D is undetermined. In germline, CDR1 is WNHNN, CDR2 SYGVQD (reference sequence). This CDR3 contains 13 residues. The V end lost 8 bases, the J end lost 2 bases, and 12 bases lay between the germline ends. The CDR3 region has the DNA TGCGCCAGCTCCGCCGAGTTGAACTATGGCTACACCTTC. Its protein is CASSAELNYGYTF.

This clone was recorded a few times. CDR3 coding DNA: TGTGCCAGTAGCCTTACTGACCAAAGCTCTGGAAACACCATATATTTT. Translating it yields CASSLTDQSSGNTIYF. V gene TRBV19 combines with J gene TRBJ1-3; D remains unclear. The CDR3 runs 16 residues. The germline V and J ends were trimmed by 6 bases and 0 bases, with 15 bases remaining between them. CDR1 and CDR2 from the germline V gene are LNHDA and SQIVND (reference sequence).

The rearrangement links TRBV19 to TRBJ2-5; 10 bases line up with TRBD2. In germline, CDR1 is LNHDA, CDR2 SQIVND (reference sequence). The CDR3 is 16 amino acids. V lost 5 bases to trimming and J lost 0 bases; unmatched junction nucleotides: 6. This CDR3 reads CASSARTSGNQETQYF. In nucleotides, the CDR3 is TGTGCCAGTAGTGCTCGGACTAGCGGAAACCAAGAGACCCAGTACTTC.

This rearrangement joins TRBV5-1 to TRBJ2-5; the D gene is possibly TRBD1 (5 bases). Germline lookup yields CDR1 SGHRS and CDR2 YFSETQ. The V end lost 5 bases, the J end lost 0 bases, and 14 bases lay between the germline ends. The CDR3 is 15 amino acids. The chain's CDR3 is CASRWQGRDQETQYF. CDR3 nucleotide sequence: TGCGCCAGCAGGTGGCAGGGTCGGGACCAAGAGACCCAGTACTTC.

The gene calls are TRBV19 and TRBJ2-2, with 9 bases lining up with TRBD2. The germline gives CDR1 LNHDA, CDR2 SQIVND (reference sequence). V was clipped by 7 bases and J by 8 bases; unmatched bases: 11. This CDR3 comprises 15 residues. The CDR3: CASNSGRPDLGELFF. CDR3 DNA sequence: TGTGCCAGTAACAGCGGGAGGCCGGACTTAGGGGAGCTGTTTTTT.

In this sample, this clone turned up a few times. V gene TRBV7-9 combines with J gene TRBJ1-2; D not certain. The germline CDR1 and CDR2 sequences are SEHNR and FQNEAQ (reference sequence). The CDR3 totals 12 residues. Trimming shortened V by 5 bases and J by 14 bases, and 18 bases separated the two germline ends. The CDR3 coding sequence is TGTGCCAGCAGCGAAACGGCTTTCCGGACGACCTTC. This encodes CASSETAFRTTF.

The chain joins TRBV11-1 to TRBJ2-1, with D tentatively TRBD1 (6 bases). This CDR3 contains 13 residues. Germline-derived CDR1 and CDR2 are SGHAT and FQDESV (reference sequence). V lost 6 bases to trimming and J lost 4 bases, with 10 bases between them. The CDR3 DNA is TGTGCCAGCAGACCGACAGGTTACAATGAGCAGTTCTTC. This gives the protein CASRPTGYNEQFF.

The chain combines TRBV4-2 with TRBJ2-1, with TRBD2 matching over 9 bases. Losses at the gene ends were 1 base for V and 5 bases for J; bases not matched to a gene: 6. Looked up from germline, CDR1 is LGHNA and CDR2 is YNFKEQ. This CDR3 is 16 amino acids long. The CDR3 region has the DNA TGTGCCAGCAGCCAAGGTAGCGGGAGACTTAACAATGAGCAGTTCTTC. Encoded protein: CASSQGSGRLNNEQFF.

This clone was counted a single time. The rearrangement uses TRBV7-8 and TRBJ1-5, with D unresolved. Trimming took off 3 bases at V and 4 bases at J, with 7 bases between the two ends. This CDR3 spans 13 amino acids. Germline V gene data show CDR1 as SGHVS and CDR2 as FQNEAQ. CDR3 DNA: TGTGCCAGCAGCTTTGAGGGTAATCAGCCCCAGCATTTT. Translation: CASSFEGNQPQHF.

This sequence joins TRBV19 and TRBJ2-7; 8 nucleotides line up with TRBD1. V shed 4 bases, J shed 2 bases, and the junction held 1 base outside the gene matches. Looked up from germline, CDR1 is LNHDA and CDR2 is SQIVND (reference sequence). This CDR3 spans 13 amino acids. The DNA of the CDR3 is TGTGCCAGTAGTAGGACAGGGCCCTACGAGCAGTACTTC. This gives the protein CASSRTGPYEQYF.

The chain employs TRBV5-1 and TRBJ1-1, with D tentatively TRBD1 (5 bases). This CDR3 comprises 16 residues. Germline V gene lookup returns CDR1 SGHRS and CDR2 YFSETQ. Trimming shortened V by 0 bases and J by 0 bases, and 12 bases separated the two germline ends. CDR3 in amino acids: CASSLGGGTLNTEAFF. In nucleotides, the CDR3 is TGCGCCAGCAGCTTGGGTGGGGGGACCCTGAACACTGAAGCTTTCTTT.

The chain has TRBV7-2 and TRBJ1-3, with TRBD1 as a possible D gene (5 bases). V dropped 3 bases and J dropped 3 bases, with 12 bases sitting between them. The germline CDR1 and CDR2 sequences are SGHTA and FQGNSA. The CDR3 spans 15 residues. This CDR3 is CASSFIWGGGNTIYF. In DNA, the CDR3 is TGTGCCAGCAGCTTTATCTGGGGCGGTGGAAACACCATATATTTT.

The chain recombines TRBV29-1 with TRBJ2-7; D not certain. CDR1 SQVTM and CDR2 ANQGSEA come from the germline V gene. Trimming removed 6 bases from V and 5 bases from J, with 11 bases in between. The CDR3 is 11 residues long. CDR3 loop: CSVADSDEQYF. The CDR3 DNA reads as TGCAGCGTGGCCGACTCTGACGAGCAGTACTTC.

CDR3 in amino acids: CASSYSIASNQPQHF. In nucleotides, the CDR3 is TGTGCCAGCAGTTACTCGATCGCCTCAAATCAGCCCCAGCATTTT. The gene calls are TRBV6-5 and TRBJ1-5; D not resolved. V was cut by 0 bases and J by 4 bases, with 10 bases left in between. Germline values: CDR1 MNHEY, CDR2 SVGAGI. The CDR3 consists of 15 residues.

The chain is built from TRBV9 and TRBJ2-7, with D perhaps TRBD1 (5 bases). The CDR3 runs to 13 residues. The V gene's germline CDR1 is SGDLS and CDR2 YYNGEE. Trimming took 4 bases from V and 5 from J, leaving 13 bases between them. The CDR3: CASSRGTRDEQYF. Here the CDR3 DNA reads TGTGCCAGCAGCAGGGGAACTCGCGACGAGCAGTACTTC. The variable domain in full, completed from reference TRBV9 and TRBJ2-7, reads DSGVTQTPKHLITATGQRVTLRCSPRSGDLSVYWYQQSLDQGLQFLIQYYNGEERAKGNILERFSAQQFPDLHSELNLSSLELGDSALYFCASSRGTRDEQYFGPGTRLTVT.

The V and J genes are TRBV7-2 and TRBJ2-2, with a possible D match to TRBD2 (6 bases). The germline gives CDR1 SGHTA, CDR2 FQGNSA. V was cut by 6 bases and J by 7 bases, with 9 bases left in between. This CDR3 has 12 amino acids. Here the CDR3 reads CASRRRGGELFF. CDR3 bases: TGTGCCAGCAGGAGGAGGGGCGGGGAGCTGTTTTTT.

The V call is TRBV18, the J call TRBJ2-1, with TRBD2 as a possible D gene (6 bases). This CDR3 is built from 15 residues. From germline, CDR1 is KGHSH and CDR2 LQKENI. V lost 6 bases and J 5 bases, leaving 17 bases between the germline ends. As DNA, the CDR3 is TGTGCCAGCTCCTTATTGCGGGACGAAGACAATGAGCAGTTCTTC. Translated, it gives CASSLLRDEDNEQFF.

The rearrangement links TRBV6-1 to TRBJ1-1; no reliable D call. Germline lookup yields CDR1 MNHNS and CDR2 SASEGT. This CDR3 is 16 amino acids long. V was trimmed by 0 bases and J by 0 bases, leaving 11 bases between them. The CDR3, as DNA: TGTGCCAGCAGTGAAGCGCTACGGATTATGAACACTGAAGCTTTCTTT. Residues: CASSEALRIMNTEAFF.

The V and J genes are TRBV5-1 and TRBJ1-5; D not certain. CDR1 is SGHRS, CDR2 YFSETQ, per germline. The V end lost 0 bases, the J end lost 4 bases, and 8 bases lay between the germline ends. The CDR3 has 14 residues. The CDR3 DNA follows: TGCGCCAGCAGCTTGGACGGAGGGAATCAGCCCCAGCATTTT. Protein sequence: CASSLDGGNQPQHF.

The gene calls are TRBV7-9 and TRBJ2-4; 12 bases are a match to TRBD2. The CDR3 spans 17 residues. Germline CDR1 SEHNR, CDR2 FQNEAQ (reference sequence). The V and J ends lost 3 bases and 1 base, in that order; junction bases with no gene match: 4. CDR3 in DNA: TGTGCCAGCAGCTTCTCGGGGACTAGCGGGGCCAAAAACATTCAGTACTTC. This encodes CASSFSGTSGAKNIQYF.

The V and J genes are TRBV6-6 and TRBJ2-4; weak D call: TRBD2 (5 bases). Trimming removed 5 bases at V and 4 bases at J, with 6 bases between. Looked up from germline, CDR1 is MNHNY and CDR2 is SVGAGI (reference sequence). CDR3 length equals 12 residues. CDR3 residues: CASSGGKNIQYF. DNA for the CDR3: TGTGCCAGCAGTGGCGGGAAAAACATTCAGTACTTC.

This clone is medium-sized in the sample. The chain joins TRBV30 to TRBJ2-1; no definite D call. The CDR3 extends over 14 amino acids. The germline V gene encodes CDR1 GTSNPN and CDR2 SVGIG (reference sequence). Trimming stripped 2 bases from V and 4 bases from J, with 12 bases between. CDR3 nucleotides: TGTGCCTGGAGTAGTGAAATCGGATACAATGAGCAGTTCTTC. Its translation is CAWSSEIGYNEQFF.

This clone has just one count. The chain is built from TRBV7-9 and TRBJ2-1; D possibly corresponds to TRBD1 (5 bases). The germline CDR1 and CDR2 sequences are SEHNR and FQNEAQ (reference sequence). This CDR3 region has 15 residues. Trimming took off 1 base at V and 4 bases at J, with 11 bases between the two ends. This chain's CDR3 is CASSLGQTVYNEQFF. The CDR3 DNA reads as TGTGCCAGCAGCTTAGGCCAGACAGTTTACAATGAGCAGTTCTTC.